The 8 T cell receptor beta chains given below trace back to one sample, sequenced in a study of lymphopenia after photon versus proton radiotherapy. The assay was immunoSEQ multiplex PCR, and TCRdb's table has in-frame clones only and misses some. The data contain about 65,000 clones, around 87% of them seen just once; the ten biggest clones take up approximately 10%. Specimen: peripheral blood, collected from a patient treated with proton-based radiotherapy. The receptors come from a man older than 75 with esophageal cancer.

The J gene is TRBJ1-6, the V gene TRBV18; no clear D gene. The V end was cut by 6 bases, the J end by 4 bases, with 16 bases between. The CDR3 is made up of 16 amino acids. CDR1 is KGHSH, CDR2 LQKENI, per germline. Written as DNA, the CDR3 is TGTGCCAGCTCGCGGGAGGCATTCGGGTATAATTCACCCCTCCACTTT. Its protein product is CASSREAFGYNSPLHF.

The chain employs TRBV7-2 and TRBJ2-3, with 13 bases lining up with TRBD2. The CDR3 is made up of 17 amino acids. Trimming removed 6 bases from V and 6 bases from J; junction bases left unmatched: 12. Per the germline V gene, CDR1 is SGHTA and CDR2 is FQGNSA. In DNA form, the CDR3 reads TGTGCCAGCAGAAGCGGCGCCGGGACTAGCGGGGTTGATACGCAGTATTTT. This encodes CASRSGAGTSGVDTQYF.

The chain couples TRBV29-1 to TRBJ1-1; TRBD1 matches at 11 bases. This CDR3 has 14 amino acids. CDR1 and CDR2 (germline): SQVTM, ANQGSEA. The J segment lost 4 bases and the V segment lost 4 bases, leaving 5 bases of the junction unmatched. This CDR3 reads CSVVGQGAVTEAFF. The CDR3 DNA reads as TGCAGCGTTGTTGGACAGGGGGCTGTCACTGAAGCTTTCTTT.

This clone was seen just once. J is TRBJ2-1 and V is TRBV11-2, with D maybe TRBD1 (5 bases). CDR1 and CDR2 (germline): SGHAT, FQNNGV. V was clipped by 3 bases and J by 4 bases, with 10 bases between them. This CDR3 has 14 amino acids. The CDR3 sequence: CASSFAGQYNEQFF. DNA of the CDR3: TGTGCCAGCAGCTTTGCAGGGCAGTACAATGAGCAGTTCTTC.

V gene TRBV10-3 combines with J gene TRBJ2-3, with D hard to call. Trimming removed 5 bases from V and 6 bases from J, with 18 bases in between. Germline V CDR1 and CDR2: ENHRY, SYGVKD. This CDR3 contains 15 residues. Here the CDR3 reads CAISPLDQGGDTQYF. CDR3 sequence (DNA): TGTGCCATCAGTCCCCTCGATCAAGGCGGTGATACGCAGTATTTT.

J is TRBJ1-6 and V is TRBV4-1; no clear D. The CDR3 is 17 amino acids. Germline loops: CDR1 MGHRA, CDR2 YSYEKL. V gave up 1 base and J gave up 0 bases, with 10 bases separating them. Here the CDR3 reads CASSQGHPRSYNSPLHF. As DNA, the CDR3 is TGCGCCAGCAGCCAAGGACATCCTCGCTCCTATAATTCACCCCTCCACTTT.

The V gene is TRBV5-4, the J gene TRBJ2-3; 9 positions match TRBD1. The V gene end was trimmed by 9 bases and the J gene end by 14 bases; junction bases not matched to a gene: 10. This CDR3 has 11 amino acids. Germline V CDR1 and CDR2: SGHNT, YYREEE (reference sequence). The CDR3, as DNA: TGTGCCACCCGAAGGGGGACAGGGTGGTATTTT. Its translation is CATRRGTGWYF.

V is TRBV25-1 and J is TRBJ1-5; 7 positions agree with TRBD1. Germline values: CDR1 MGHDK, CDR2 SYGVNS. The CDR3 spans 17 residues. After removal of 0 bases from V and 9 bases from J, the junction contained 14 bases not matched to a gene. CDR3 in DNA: TGTGCCAGCAGTGAATATGCACCCGGGTCAGGGGGTGGGCCCCAGCATTTT. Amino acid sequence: CASSEYAPGSGGGPQHF.